This is a list of T cell receptor beta chains from one sample in a study of shared clonotypes between healthy human individuals. Sequenced by immunoSEQ multiplex PCR; TCRdb stores in-frame clones only, minus some. The repertoire consists of approximately 240,000 clones, with over 50% occurring once and the leading ten covering approximately 10%. Sample: memory CD4+ T cells sorted from blood. Receptors originate from a man between 25 and 39 years old in good health. Each CDR3 is given with its conserved first and last residue. D genes are given only for firm matches. Rows give clone size only sometimes, using once, few, many, or a class for an expanded clone.

d_gene: .
abundance: .
len: 15
v_gene: TRBV6-1
j_gene: TRBJ2-3
CDR3nt: TGTGCCAGCAGTGCCTTCTTCGGTAGCACAGATACGCAGTATTTT
CDR3aa: CASSAFFGSTDTQYF

d_gene: .
abundance: .
len: 12
v_gene: TRBV5-1
j_gene: TRBJ2-2
CDR3nt: TGCGCCAGCAGCTCGATGACCGGGGAGCTGTTTTTT
CDR3aa: CASSSMTGELFF

d_gene: .
abundance: .
len: 15
v_gene: TRBV5-1
j_gene: TRBJ2-1
CDR3nt: TGCGCCAGCAGCAACCGACAGGCCGCGGACAATGAGCAGTTCTTC
CDR3aa: CASSNRQAADNEQFF

d_gene: .
abundance: .
len: 14
v_gene: TRBV7-2
j_gene: TRBJ1-5
CDR3nt: TGTGCCAGCAGCTACCAGTGGCCGAATCAGCCCCAGCATTTT
CDR3aa: CASSYQWPNQPQHF

d_gene: TRBD1
abundance: .
len: 13
v_gene: TRBV28
j_gene: TRBJ2-7
CDR3nt: TGTGCCAGCTGGGGACAGGGGGCCTACGAGCAGTACTTC
CDR3aa: CASWGQGAYEQYF

d_gene: TRBD1
abundance: .
len: 20
v_gene: TRBV6-4
j_gene: TRBJ2-7
CDR3nt: TGTGCCAGCAGTGACTCCGGCGCCGGGACAGGGACCTTTCAAATCTACGAGCAGTACTTC
CDR3aa: CASSDSGAGTGTFQIYEQYF

d_gene: TRBD1
abundance: .
len: 15
v_gene: TRBV27
j_gene: TRBJ2-7
CDR3nt: TGTGCCAGCAGTTTAAGGACAGGGGGCTGGTACGAGCAGTACTTC
CDR3aa: CASSLRTGGWYEQYF

d_gene: TRBD1
abundance: .
len: 14
v_gene: TRBV5-6
j_gene: TRBJ2-7
CDR3nt: TGTGCCAGCAGCTTGAACAGGGGAACCTACGAGCAGTACTTC
CDR3aa: CASSLNRGTYEQYF

d_gene: .
abundance: once
len: 15
v_gene: TRBV5-1
j_gene: TRBJ2-6
CDR3nt: TGCGCCAGCAGCTTGGAAGGATCTGGGGCCAACGTCCTGACTTTC
CDR3aa: CASSLEGSGANVLTF

d_gene: TRBD1
abundance: few
len: 15
v_gene: TRBV19
j_gene: TRBJ2-7
CDR3nt: TGTGCCAGTAGTATATCCAGGGGGAACACCTACGAGCAGTACTTC
CDR3aa: CASSISRGNTYEQYF

d_gene: .
abundance: .
len: 14
v_gene: TRBV2
j_gene: TRBJ2-3
CDR3nt: TGTGCCAGCAGGGGAAGGGACGGCACAGATACGCAGTATTTT
CDR3aa: CASRGRDGTDTQYF

d_gene: .
abundance: .
len: 14
v_gene: TRBV7-9
j_gene: TRBJ2-5
CDR3nt: TGTGCCAGCAGCTCATCCGGGACCCTTGAGGCCCAGTACTTC
CDR3aa: CASSSSGTLEAQYF

d_gene: .
abundance: .
len: 11
v_gene: TRBV20-1
j_gene: TRBJ2-1
CDR3nt: TGCAGTGCCCCAAGTCACAATGAGCAGTTCTTC
CDR3aa: CSAPSHNEQFF

d_gene: TRBD2
abundance: many
len: 15
v_gene: TRBV9
j_gene: TRBJ2-1
CDR3nt: TGTGCCAGCACCCGAGCGGGAGGGCCGTACAATGAGCAGTTCTTC
CDR3aa: CASTRAGGPYNEQFF

d_gene: .
abundance: .
len: 14
v_gene: TRBV23-1
j_gene: TRBJ2-1
CDR3nt: TGCGCCAGCAGCCCGTCAGATGCCTACAATGAGCAGTTCTTC
CDR3aa: CASSPSDAYNEQFF

d_gene: TRBD2
abundance: .
len: 15
v_gene: TRBV9
j_gene: TRBJ2-7
CDR3nt: TGTGCCAGCAGCGTAGCTCTCAGCGGGGCCATGGAGCAGTACTTC
CDR3aa: CASSVALSGAMEQYF

d_gene: .
abundance: once
len: 17
v_gene: TRBV7-9
j_gene: TRBJ1-2
CDR3nt: TGTGCCAGCAGCTTAGTTATGTGGGGAAAGGAGAACTATGGCTACACCTTC
CDR3aa: CASSLVMWGKENYGYTF

d_gene: TRBD2
abundance: few
len: 16
v_gene: TRBV28
j_gene: TRBJ2-7
CDR3nt: TGTGCCAGCAGTTTGACTAGCGGGAGGGGATCCTACGAGCAGTACTTC
CDR3aa: CASSLTSGRGSYEQYF

d_gene: .
abundance: .
len: 12
v_gene: TRBV25-1
j_gene: TRBJ1-4
CDR3nt: TGTGCCAGCAGTGATTACCATCAAAAACTGTTTTTT
CDR3aa: CASSDYHQKLFF

d_gene: TRBD1
abundance: .
len: 16
v_gene: TRBV5-6
j_gene: TRBJ2-7
CDR3nt: TGTGCCAGCAGCTCCACCCCTCGACAGGGAACCTACGAGCAGTACTTC
CDR3aa: CASSSTPRQGTYEQYF

d_gene: TRBD1
abundance: few
len: 12
v_gene: TRBV19
j_gene: TRBJ2-3
CDR3nt: TGTGCCAGTATTAACACAGGGGACACGCAGTATTTT
CDR3aa: CASINTGDTQYF

d_gene: .
abundance: few
len: 15
v_gene: TRBV7-9
j_gene: TRBJ2-2
CDR3nt: TGTGCCAGCAGCTTAGTAGCGACGAACACCGGGGAGCTGTTTTTT
CDR3aa: CASSLVATNTGELFF

d_gene: TRBD1
abundance: few
len: 16
v_gene: TRBV7-9
j_gene: TRBJ1-2
CDR3nt: TGTGCCAGCAGCCCCACCTCGGGACAGATTAACTATGGCTACACCTTC
CDR3aa: CASSPTSGQINYGYTF

d_gene: .
abundance: .
len: 15
v_gene: TRBV21-1
j_gene: TRBJ2-5
CDR3nt: TGTGCCAGCAGCAAGGGGATTTTTGTTTCGGAGACCCAGTACTTC
CDR3aa: CASSKGIFVSETQYF

d_gene: .
abundance: .
len: 13
v_gene: TRBV18
j_gene: TRBJ1-1
CDR3nt: TGTGCCAGCTCACCACCGACCAGGGAAACAGCTTTCTTT
CDR3aa: CASSPPTRETAFF

d_gene: TRBD2
abundance: .
len: 16
v_gene: TRBV18
j_gene: TRBJ2-1
CDR3nt: TGTGCCAGCAAAGCCACTAGCGGGGCGAGATACAATGAGCAGTTCTTC
CDR3aa: CASKATSGARYNEQFF

d_gene: TRBD2
abundance: .
len: 12
v_gene: TRBV14
j_gene: TRBJ2-1
CDR3nt: TGTGCCAGTAATATAGCGGGAGGCGGTCCGTTCTTC
CDR3aa: CASNIAGGGPFF

d_gene: TRBD1
abundance: .
len: 14
v_gene: TRBV7-6
j_gene: TRBJ2-1
CDR3nt: TGTGCCAGCAAGGTGGGACAGGGGAGTGTGGAGCAGTTCTTC
CDR3aa: CASKVGQGSVEQFF

d_gene: TRBD2
abundance: .
len: 19
v_gene: TRBV28
j_gene: TRBJ2-1
CDR3nt: TGTGCCAGCAGTCCCGGCCCCGGGCCACGCGGGAGACTTAACAATGAGCAGTTCTTC
CDR3aa: CASSPGPGPRGRLNNEQFF